These 24 T cell receptor beta chains were all obtained from the same sample, sequenced in a study of blood T cell repertoires in COVID-19. Sequencing used immunoSEQ multiplex PCR; TCRdb keeps in-frame clones, though not all of them. In the table there are roughly 200,000 clones, approximately 91% of which are singletons. Sequencing was performed on peripheral blood. These receptors were taken from a man aged 35-49 years with acute or convalescent COVID-19.

The genes are TRBV5-6 and TRBJ1-4; TRBD1 aligns across 10 bases. Germline V lookup: CDR1 SGHDT, CDR2 YYEEEE. Unmatched junction bases numbered 7, after V lost 4 bases and J lost 7 bases. The CDR3 is 15 residues long. The CDR3 region is CASSEGGQGREKLFF. The CDR3 nucleotides read TGTGCCAGCAGCGAGGGGGGACAGGGGCGTGAAAAACTGTTTTTT. Full variable domain (missing parts from reference TRBV5-6 and TRBJ1-4): DAGVTQSPTHLIKTRGQQVTLRCSPKSGHDTVSWYQQALGQGPQFIFQYYEEEERQRGNFPDRFSGHQFPNYSSELNVNALLLGDSALYLCASSEGGQGREKLFFGSGTQLSVL.

The chain carries TRBV10-3 and TRBJ2-1, with a possible D match to TRBD2 (5 bases). This CDR3 is built from 12 residues. The germline gives CDR1 ENHRY, CDR2 SYGVKD. The CDR3 protein is CAHGLDYNEQFF. The CDR3 DNA sequence: TGTGCACACGGACTGGACTACAATGAGCAGTTCTTC.

The CDR3, as DNA: TGTGCCAGTAGTATGGGGACAGTACCTGGCGAGCAGTACTTC. This gives the protein CASSMGTVPGEQYF. The genes are TRBV19 and TRBJ2-7; 7 bases are shared with TRBD1. J gave up 6 bases and V 3 bases, and 8 bases lay outside the gene matches. The CDR3 contains 14 residues. Germline V gene lookup returns CDR1 LNHDA and CDR2 SQIVND (reference sequence).

The J gene is TRBJ1-2, the V gene TRBV2, with 12 bases fitting TRBD1. This CDR3 has 17 amino acids. The ends lost 1 base at V and 7 bases at J; junction bases unmatched: 10. From germline, CDR1 is SNHLY and CDR2 FYNNEI. CDR3 amino acids: CASSEEGKGTGGSGYTF. The DNA of the CDR3 is TGTGCCAGCAGTGAAGAGGGTAAAGGGACAGGGGGCTCTGGCTACACCTTC. Filled out from reference TRBV2 and TRBJ1-2, the complete variable domain reads EPEVTQTPSHQVTQMGQEVILRCVPISNHLYFYWYRQILGQKVEFLVSFYNNEISEKSEIFDDQFSVERPDGSNFTLKIRSTKLEDSAMYFCASSEEGKGTGGSGYTFGSGTRLTVV.

This chain connects TRBV30 to TRBJ2-1; no firm D call. The CDR3 is 12 amino acids. Per germline, CDR1 GTSNPN and CDR2 SVGIG (reference sequence). V gave up 4 bases and J gave up 7 bases, with 11 bases separating them. CDR3 protein: CAWTSVVNEQFF. CDR3 DNA sequence: TGTGCCTGGACATCGGTTGTAAATGAGCAGTTCTTC.

A remark on this clone: A read error may produce the germline difference seen at one junction end. The chain uses TRBV6-2 or TRBV6-3 and TRBJ2-5, with 7 bases matching TRBD2. Germline loops: CDR1 MNHEY, CDR2 SVGEGT. The CDR3 runs to 12 residues. CDR3 nucleotide sequence: TGTGCCAGCAGTCGGGACTATCAAAGGGTGGACTTC. This sequence encodes CASSRDYQRVDF.

The chain employs TRBV19 and TRBJ2-7; D perhaps matches TRBD1 (5 bases). Trimming stripped 11 bases from V and 5 bases from J, with 13 bases between. CDR3 length equals 11 residues. Per the germline V gene, CDR1 is LNHDA and CDR2 is SQIVND (reference sequence). CDR3 sequence: CASIQGNEQYF. The DNA of the CDR3 is TGTGCCTCAATCCAGGGAAACGAGCAGTACTTC.

The rearrangement uses TRBV5-8 and TRBJ1-2; D gene unclear. Deletions cut 1 base from V and 3 bases from J, with 13 bases between. Germline V lookup: CDR1 SGHTS, CDR2 YDEGEE. The CDR3 totals 15 residues. The CDR3 DNA reads TGTGCCAGCAGCTTGACGGTGGCGGCTCACTATGGCTACACCTTC. Its protein product is CASSLTVAAHYGYTF.

DNA for the CDR3: TGTGCCAGCAGTCGACAGGGTCCCACCTCTGGGGCCAACGTCCTGACTTTC. This sequence encodes CASSRQGPTSGANVLTF. This chain uses TRBV6-6 with TRBJ2-6; 7 nucleotides match TRBD1. V shed 5 bases and J 0 bases; nucleotides not matched to a gene: 7. The CDR3 spans 17 residues. Germline CDR1 MNHNY, CDR2 SVGAGI (reference sequence).

This clone was picked up a small number of times. The chain combines TRBV2 with TRBJ2-1; 12 positions agree with TRBD2. Trimming at V came to 6 bases and at J to 9 bases, leaving 12 bases not matched to a gene. This CDR3 region has 16 residues. Germline CDR1 and CDR2: SNHLY and FYNNEI. CDR3 DNA: TGTGCCAGCAGCCTAGGGGCTAGCGGGGGGGCATCTGAGCAGTTCTTC. Translation gives CASSLGASGGASEQFF.

The chain has TRBV7-9 and TRBJ1-4; possibly TRBD1 for D (6 bases). There are 14 residues in the CDR3. CDR1 SEHNR and CDR2 FQNEAQ come from the germline V gene (reference sequence). V was cut by 1 base and J by 6 bases, with 9 bases left in between. The CDR3 loop is CASSLDWGHEKLFF. The CDR3 DNA is TGTGCCAGCAGCTTAGATTGGGGGCATGAAAAACTGTTTTTT.

In DNA, the CDR3 is TGTGCCAGTAGTCCCGGGGGATGGACCGGGGAGCTGTTTTTT. Its protein is CASSPGGWTGELFF. The chain carries TRBV19 and TRBJ2-2; D is perhaps TRBD2 (6 bases). V was pared by 5 bases and J by 5 bases, with 12 bases between. Germline-derived CDR1 and CDR2 are LNHDA and SQIVND (reference sequence). The CDR3 has 14 residues.

The V and J genes are TRBV11-2 and TRBJ2-7, with D tentatively TRBD1 (6 bases). Germline V lookup: CDR1 SGHAT, CDR2 FQNNGV. Trimming removed 3 bases from V and 2 bases from J, with 17 bases in between. There are 16 residues in the CDR3. The CDR3 region has the DNA TGTGCCAGCAGCTTTGGCCCGACAGGACGAACCTACGAGCAGTACTTC. As protein: CASSFGPTGRTYEQYF.

The gene calls are TRBV7-2 and TRBJ2-7; 7 bases agree with TRBD2. The V gene's germline CDR1 is SGHTA and CDR2 FQGNSA. The CDR3 contains 14 residues. Losses at the gene ends were 5 bases for V and 2 bases for J; bases not matched to a gene: 6. For the CDR3, the DNA is TGTGCCAGCAGCCTGGGACTACCAACCTACGAGCAGTACTTC. Translation: CASSLGLPTYEQYF.

V is TRBV12-3 or TRBV12-4 and J is TRBJ2-5, with TRBD1 identical over 7 bases. J was trimmed by 6 bases and V by 5 bases; bases with no gene match: 3. This CDR3 spans 12 amino acids. The CDR3 spells CASSADRKTQYF. The CDR3 nucleotides read TGTGCCAGCAGTGCGGACAGGAAGACCCAGTACTTC.

The V and J genes are TRBV6-4 and TRBJ2-3, with 11 bases lining up with TRBD2. After removal of 5 bases from V and 8 bases from J, the junction contained 9 bases not matched to a gene. From germline, CDR1 is MRHNA and CDR2 SNTAGT. CDR3 size: 15 residues. CDR3 residues: CASSLIAGGPGTQYF. The CDR3 DNA sequence: TGTGCCAGCAGTCTCATAGCGGGGGGGCCAGGTACGCAGTATTTT.

V gene TRBV15 combines with J gene TRBJ2-3; TRBD1 is a possible D gene (6 bases). Germline V gene data show CDR1 as LNHNV and CDR2 as YYDKDF (reference sequence). CDR3 length equals 16 residues. The germline V and J ends were trimmed by 0 bases and 8 bases, with 18 bases remaining between them. The CDR3 coding sequence is TGTGCCACCAGCAGAGATTTGGGTTCTCTAGGGGGTACGCAGTATTTT. Its protein product is CATSRDLGSLGGTQYF.

The chain uses TRBV5-6 and TRBJ2-7; perhaps TRBD1 as D (5 bases). V was trimmed by 3 bases and J by 7 bases, leaving 17 bases between them. Germline CDR1 reads SGHDT; CDR2 reads YYEEEE. The CDR3 has 14 residues. The CDR3 sequence: CASSYGARGWEQYF. The CDR3 DNA reads as TGTGCCAGCAGCTATGGGGCCCGAGGATGGGAGCAGTACTTC.

Here the CDR3 reads CASSLDPGQMNTEAFF. CDR3 sequence (DNA): TGCGCCAGCAGCTTGGACCCCGGACAGATGAACACTGAAGCTTTCTTT. The genes are TRBV5-1 and TRBJ1-1, with D possibly TRBD1 on 6 matching bases. The CDR3 has 16 amino acids. V lost 0 bases, J lost 0 bases, and 12 bases lay in between. Looked up from germline, CDR1 is SGHRS and CDR2 is YFSETQ.

The chain recombines TRBV28 with TRBJ1-4; D is possibly TRBD1 (6 bases). V was clipped by 5 bases and J by 4 bases, with 14 bases between them. Germline CDR1 is MDHEN and CDR2 is SYDVKM. The CDR3 loop spans 15 amino acids. CDR3 coding DNA: TGTGCCAGCAGTGGAGCGACAGGTTTTAATGAAAAACTGTTTTTT. Translation gives CASSGATGFNEKLFF.

The chain employs TRBV4-3 and TRBJ2-7, with TRBD1 identical over 7 bases. The germline CDR1 and CDR2 sequences are LGHNA and YSLEER. V was clipped by 1 base and J by 4 bases; unmatched bases: 7. This CDR3 contains 15 residues. CDR3: CASSQGEQGRYEQYF. CDR3 DNA sequence: TGCGCCAGCAGCCAAGGGGAACAGGGGCGTTACGAGCAGTACTTC.

The sample holds one count of this clone. The CDR3 sequence is CASSPGQGNTEAFF. For the CDR3, the DNA is TGTGCCAGCAGCCCAGGACAGGGGAACACTGAAGCTTTCTTT. The chain uses TRBV11-2 and TRBJ1-1, with 8 bases aligning to TRBD1. J gave up 1 base and V 5 bases, and 3 bases lay outside the gene matches. The V gene's germline CDR1 is SGHAT and CDR2 FQNNGV. The CDR3 length is 14 residues.

This chain joins TRBV3-1 (or the pseudogene TRBV3-2) and TRBJ1-4, with TRBD1 as a possible D gene (5 bases). The CDR3 contains 15 residues. Germline values: CDR1 LGHDT, CDR2 YNNKEL (reference sequence). V dropped 4 bases and J dropped 4 bases, with 13 bases sitting between them. CDR3 region: CASSPSTAYNEKLFF. DNA of the CDR3: TGTGCCAGCAGCCCTTCGACAGCCTATAATGAAAAACTGTTTTTT.

The chain joins TRBV14 to TRBJ1-1, with 8 bases fitting TRBD1. Per the germline V gene, CDR1 is SGHDN and CDR2 is FVKESK. The CDR3 contains 16 residues. Germline trimming cut 5 bases from V and 1 base from J; bases unmatched to any gene: 9. CDR3 in amino acids: CASSSRPGTGNTEAFF. In DNA form, the CDR3 reads TGTGCCAGCAGCTCCCGCCCCGGGACAGGGAACACTGAAGCTTTCTTT. Combining the CDR3 with reference TRBV14 and TRBJ1-1 gives the whole variable domain EAGVTQFPSHSVIEKGQTVTLRCDPISGHDNLYWYRRVMGKEIKFLLHFVKESKQDESGMPNNRFLAERTGGTYSTLKVQPAELEDSGVYFCASSSRPGTGNTEAFFGQGTRLTVV.